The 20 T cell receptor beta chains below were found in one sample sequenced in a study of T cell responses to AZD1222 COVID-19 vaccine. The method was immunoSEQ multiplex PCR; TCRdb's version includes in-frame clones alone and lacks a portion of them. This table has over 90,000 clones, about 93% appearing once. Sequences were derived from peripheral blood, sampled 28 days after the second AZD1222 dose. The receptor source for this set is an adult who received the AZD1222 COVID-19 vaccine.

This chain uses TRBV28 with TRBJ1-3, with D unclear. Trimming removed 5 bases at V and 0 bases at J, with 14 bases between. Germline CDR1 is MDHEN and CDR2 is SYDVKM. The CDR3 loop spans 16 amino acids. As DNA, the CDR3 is TGTGCCAGCAGTCCACGGAGCCAGCACTCTGGAAACACCATATATTTT. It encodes CASSPRSQHSGNTIYF.

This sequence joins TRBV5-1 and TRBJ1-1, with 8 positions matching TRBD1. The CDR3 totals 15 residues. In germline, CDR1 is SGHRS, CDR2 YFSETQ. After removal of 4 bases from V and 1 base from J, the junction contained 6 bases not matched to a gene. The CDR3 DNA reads TGCGCCAGCAGCCCTTGGGACAGGTCGAACACTGAAGCTTTCTTT. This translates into CASSPWDRSNTEAFF.

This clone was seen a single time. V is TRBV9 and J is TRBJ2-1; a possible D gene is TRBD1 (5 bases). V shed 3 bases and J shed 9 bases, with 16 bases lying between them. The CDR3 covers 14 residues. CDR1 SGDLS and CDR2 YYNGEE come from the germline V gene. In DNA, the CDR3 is TGTGCCAGCAGCGCAACCCTCAGGGTGGGTGAGCAGTTCTTC. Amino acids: CASSATLRVGEQFF.

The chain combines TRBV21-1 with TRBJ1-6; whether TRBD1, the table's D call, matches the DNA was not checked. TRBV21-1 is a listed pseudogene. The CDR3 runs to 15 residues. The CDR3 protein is CASQWTGGDNSPLHF. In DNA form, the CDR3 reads TGTGCCAGCCAATGGACAGGGGGCGATAATTCACCCCTCCACTTT.

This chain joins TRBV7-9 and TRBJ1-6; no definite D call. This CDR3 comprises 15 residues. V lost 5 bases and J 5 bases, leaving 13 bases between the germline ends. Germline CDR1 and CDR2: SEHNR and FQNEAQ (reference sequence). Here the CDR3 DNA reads TGTGCCAGCAGCCTGACCCTGGGGAATAATTCACCCCTCCACTTT. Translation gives CASSLTLGNNSPLHF.

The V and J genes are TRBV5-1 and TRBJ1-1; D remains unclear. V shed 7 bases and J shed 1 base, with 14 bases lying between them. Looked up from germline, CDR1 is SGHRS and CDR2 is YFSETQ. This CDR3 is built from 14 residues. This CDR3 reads CASARLSGNTEAFF. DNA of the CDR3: TGCGCCAGCGCCCGTCTTTCAGGGAACACTGAAGCTTTCTTT.

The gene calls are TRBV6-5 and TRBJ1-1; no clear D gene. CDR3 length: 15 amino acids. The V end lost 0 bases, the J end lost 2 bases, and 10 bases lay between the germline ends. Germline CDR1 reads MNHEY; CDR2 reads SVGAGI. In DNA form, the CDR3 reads TGTGCCAGCAGTTACTCGCCCGGGATTAACACTGAAGCTTTCTTT. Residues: CASSYSPGINTEAFF.

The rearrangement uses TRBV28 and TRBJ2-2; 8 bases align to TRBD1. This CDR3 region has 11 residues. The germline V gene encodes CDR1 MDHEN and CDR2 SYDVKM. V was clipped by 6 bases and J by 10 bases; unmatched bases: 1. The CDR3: CASRTGVELFF. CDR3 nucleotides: TGTGCCAGCAGGACAGGGGTGGAGCTGTTTTTT.

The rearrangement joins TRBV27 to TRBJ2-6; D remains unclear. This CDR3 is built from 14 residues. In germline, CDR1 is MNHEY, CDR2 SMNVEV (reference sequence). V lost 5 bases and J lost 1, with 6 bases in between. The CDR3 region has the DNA TGTGCCAGCAGTACAAAATCTGGGGCCAACGTCCTGACTTTC. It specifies CASSTKSGANVLTF.

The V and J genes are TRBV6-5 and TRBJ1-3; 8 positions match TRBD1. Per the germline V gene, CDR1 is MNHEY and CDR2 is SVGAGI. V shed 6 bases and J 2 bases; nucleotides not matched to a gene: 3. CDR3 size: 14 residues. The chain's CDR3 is CASRTGGTGNTIYF. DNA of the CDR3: TGTGCCAGCAGAACAGGGGGAACTGGAAACACCATATATTTT.

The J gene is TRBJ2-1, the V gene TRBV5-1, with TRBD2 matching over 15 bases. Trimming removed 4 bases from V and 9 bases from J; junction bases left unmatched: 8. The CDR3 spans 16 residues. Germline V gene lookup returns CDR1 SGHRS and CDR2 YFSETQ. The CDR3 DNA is TGCGCCAGCAGCCTTCGGACTAGCGGGGGGGCCGGTGAGCAGTTCTTC. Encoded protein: CASSLRTSGGAGEQFF.

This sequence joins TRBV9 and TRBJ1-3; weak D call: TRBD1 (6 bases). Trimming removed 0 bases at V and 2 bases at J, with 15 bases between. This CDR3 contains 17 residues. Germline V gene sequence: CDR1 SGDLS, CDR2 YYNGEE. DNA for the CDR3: TGTGCCAGCAGCGTAGCGGGCCAGGGGCTAGCTGGAAACACCATATATTTT. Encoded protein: CASSVAGQGLAGNTIYF. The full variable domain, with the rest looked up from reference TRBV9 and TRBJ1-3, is DSGVTQTPKHLITATGQRVTLRCSPRSGDLSVYWYQQSLDQGLQFLIQYYNGEERAKGNILERFSAQQFPDLHSELNLSSLELGDSALYFCASSVAGQGLAGNTIYFGEGSWLTVV.

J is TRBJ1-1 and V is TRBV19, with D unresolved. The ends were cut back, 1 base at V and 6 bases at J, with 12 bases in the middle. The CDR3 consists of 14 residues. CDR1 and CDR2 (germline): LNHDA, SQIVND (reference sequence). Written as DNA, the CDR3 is TGTGCCAGTAGTATAGCGGGAGGGCTCGCTGAAGCTTTCTTT. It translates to CASSIAGGLAEAFF. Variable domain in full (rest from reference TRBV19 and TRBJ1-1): DGGITQSPKYLFRKEGQNVTLSCEQNLNHDAMYWYRQDPGQGLRLIYYSQIVNDFQKGDIAEGYSVSREKKESFPLTVTSAQKNPTAFYLCASSIAGGLAEAFFGQGTRLTVV.

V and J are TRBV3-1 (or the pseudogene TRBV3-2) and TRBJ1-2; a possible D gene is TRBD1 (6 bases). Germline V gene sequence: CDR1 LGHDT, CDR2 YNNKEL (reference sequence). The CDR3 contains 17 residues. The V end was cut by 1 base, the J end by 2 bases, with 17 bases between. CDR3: CASSQGATGGFNYGYTF. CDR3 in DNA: TGTGCCAGCAGCCAAGGGGCGACAGGCGGTTTCAACTATGGCTACACCTTC.

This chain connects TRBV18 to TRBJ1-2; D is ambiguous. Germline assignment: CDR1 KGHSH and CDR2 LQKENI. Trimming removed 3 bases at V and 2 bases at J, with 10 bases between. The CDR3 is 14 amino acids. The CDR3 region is CASSPAEGNYGYTF. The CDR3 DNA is TGTGCCAGCTCACCGGCGGAGGGAAACTATGGCTACACCTTC. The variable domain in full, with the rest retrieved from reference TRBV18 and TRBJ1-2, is NAGVMQNPRHLVRRRGQEARLRCSPMKGHSHVYWYRQLPEEGLKFMVYLQKENIIDESGMPKERFSAEFPKEGPSILRIQQVVRGDSAAYFCASSPAEGNYGYTFGSGTRLTVV.

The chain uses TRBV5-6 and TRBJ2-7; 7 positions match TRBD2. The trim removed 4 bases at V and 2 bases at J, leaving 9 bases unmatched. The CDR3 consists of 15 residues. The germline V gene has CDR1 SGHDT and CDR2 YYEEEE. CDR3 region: CASSRAGDGTYEQYF. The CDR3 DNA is TGTGCCAGCAGCCGGGCGGGGGACGGTACCTACGAGCAGTACTTC.

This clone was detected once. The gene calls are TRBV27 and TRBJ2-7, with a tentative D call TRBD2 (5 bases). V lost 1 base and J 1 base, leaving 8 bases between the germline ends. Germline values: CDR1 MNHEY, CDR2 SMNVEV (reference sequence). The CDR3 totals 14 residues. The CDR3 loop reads CASSLYGDSYEQYF. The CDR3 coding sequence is TGTGCCAGCAGTTTATACGGGGATTCCTACGAGCAGTACTTC.

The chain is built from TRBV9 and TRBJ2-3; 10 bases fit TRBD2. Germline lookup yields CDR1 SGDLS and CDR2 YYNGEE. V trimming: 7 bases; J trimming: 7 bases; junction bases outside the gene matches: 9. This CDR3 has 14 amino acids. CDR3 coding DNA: TGTGCCAGCGGACTAGCGGACGCACGGCATACGCAGTATTTT. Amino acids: CASGLADARHTQYF.

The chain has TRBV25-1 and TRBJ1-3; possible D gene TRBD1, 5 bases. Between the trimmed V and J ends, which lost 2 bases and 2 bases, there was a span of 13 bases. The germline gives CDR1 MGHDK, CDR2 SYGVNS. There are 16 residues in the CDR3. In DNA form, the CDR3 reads TGTGCCAGCAGTGAAACGGGGCGAGTGACTGGAAACACCATATATTTT. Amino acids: CASSETGRVTGNTIYF.

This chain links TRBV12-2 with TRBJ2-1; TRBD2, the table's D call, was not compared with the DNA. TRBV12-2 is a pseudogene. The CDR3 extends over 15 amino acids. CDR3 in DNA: TGTGCAAGTCGCACTCACGGACGGGGCTACAATGAGCAGTTCTTC. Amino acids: CASRTHGRGYNEQFF.